The next 10 T cell receptor beta chains were all read from a single sample in a study of cytomegalovirus exposure and HLA in healthy donors. Primers: 60 Vbeta forward and 13 Jbeta reverse. Sequencing was performed with immunoSEQ multiplex PCR; in TCRdb, only in-frame clones are kept and a portion is missing. The sample records 110,000 to 150,000 clones, about 80% being singletons. The specimen sequenced was PBMCs. These receptors were collected from an older woman in good health and CMV-seropositive.

CDR3 amino acids: CASSPGRAGANVLTF. The CDR3 coding sequence is TGTGCCAGCAGCCCAGGCAGGGCTGGGGCCAACGTCCTGACTTTC. The chain has TRBV28 and TRBJ2-6; maybe TRBD1 (5 bases). The CDR3 consists of 15 residues. From germline, CDR1 is MDHEN and CDR2 SYDVKM. V lost 6 bases and J lost 2, with 11 bases in between.

V is TRBV11-3 and J is TRBJ1-1; D is unclear. CDR1 is SGHNT, CDR2 YENEEA, per germline. The V and J ends lost 2 bases and 0 bases respectively, with 7 bases between them. CDR3 length equals 14 residues. The CDR3 protein is CASSLNTMNTEAFF. DNA of the CDR3: TGTGCCAGCAGCTTAAACACGATGAACACTGAAGCTTTCTTT.

This chain joins TRBV4-3 and TRBJ2-5, with TRBD2 identical over 7 bases. The closer fit of TRBJ2-7 to the DNA end suggests the J call may be wrong. The CDR3 contains 16 residues. The V gene's germline CDR1 is LGHNA and CDR2 YSLEER. CDR3 amino acids: CASSQGVGGSSHEQYF. CDR3 coding DNA: TGCGCCAGCAGCCAAGGCGTAGGCGGGAGTTCCCACGAGCAGTACTTC.

The V call is TRBV15, the J call TRBJ2-2; 11 nucleotides line up with TRBD2. V gave up 5 bases and J gave up 5 bases; unmatched junction bases: 4. The CDR3 has 15 amino acids. CDR1 LNHNV and CDR2 YYDKDF come from the germline V gene (reference sequence). CDR3 DNA: TGTGCCACCAGCCTGGGACTAGCGGCGACCGGGGAGCTGTTTTTT. It specifies CATSLGLAATGELFF.

The rearrangement uses TRBV4-1 and TRBJ2-3; 14 positions agree with TRBD2. The CDR3 is 17 amino acids. Trimming at V came to 2 bases and at J to 6 bases, leaving 7 bases not matched to a gene. In germline, CDR1 is MGHRA, CDR2 YSYEKL. The CDR3 DNA is TGCGCCAGCAGCCAACCCGGGACTAGCGGGAGAGGGGATACGCAGTATTTT. Translation: CASSQPGTSGRGDTQYF.

The rearrangement links TRBV4-2 to TRBJ1-5; TRBD1 agrees at 11 bases. The germline V gene encodes CDR1 LGHNA and CDR2 YNFKEQ. This CDR3 contains 14 residues. Losses at the gene ends were 3 bases for V and 6 bases for J; bases not matched to a gene: 1. The CDR3, as DNA: TGTGCCAGCAGCCAGGGGACAGGGGGTCAGCCCCAGCATTTT. Amino acids: CASSQGTGGQPQHF.

The V gene is TRBV7-2, the J gene TRBJ1-3, with D possibly being TRBD1 (5 bases). The CDR3 contains 17 residues. The germline V gene encodes CDR1 SGHTA and CDR2 FQGNSA. Between the trimmed V and J ends, which lost 6 bases and 1 base, there was a span of 19 bases. CDR3 bases: TGTGCCAGCAGTCGTAAGATTAGGGGAAAGTCTGGAAACACCATATATTTT. Translating gives CASSRKIRGKSGNTIYF.

The genes are TRBV7-9 and TRBJ1-4, with D tentatively TRBD1 (6 bases). The CDR3 contains 16 residues. Germline lookup yields CDR1 SEHNR and CDR2 FQNEAQ (reference sequence). Trimming took 4 bases from V and 8 from J, leaving 20 bases between them. CDR3 sequence reads: CASSSQGHPLPEKLFF. The CDR3 DNA reads TGTGCCAGCAGCTCACAGGGACACCCACTCCCGGAAAAACTGTTTTTT.

V usage is TRBV5-1 and J usage is TRBJ2-2; 7 bases line up with TRBD2. V shed 7 bases and J 3 bases; nucleotides not matched to a gene: 6. The CDR3 is 14 residues long. Germline V lookup: CDR1 SGHRS, CDR2 YFSETQ. CDR3 bases: TGCGCCAGCGGAAGGAGCGGGGACACCGGGGAGCTGTTTTTT. Encoded protein: CASGRSGDTGELFF. Using reference TRBV5-1 and TRBJ2-2 for the parts outside the CDR3, the full variable domain is KAGVTQTPRYLIKTRGQQVTLSCSPISGHRSVSWYQQTPGQGLQFLFEYFSETQRNKGNFPGRFSGRQFSNSRSEMNVSTLELGDSALYLCASGRSGDTGELFFGEGSRLTVL.

This sequence joins TRBV6-4 and TRBJ2-5, with 7 bases that match TRBD1. This CDR3 contains 13 residues. J gave up 5 bases and V 6 bases, and 6 bases lay outside the gene matches. CDR1 MRHNA and CDR2 SNTAGT come from the germline V gene. This chain's CDR3 is CASRTGVMETQYF. The CDR3, as DNA: TGTGCCAGCAGAACAGGGGTGATGGAGACCCAGTACTTC.